This T cell receptor (beta chain) was profiled in a study of T cells in Graves' hyperthyroidism and ophthalmopathy. The source material, RNA transcripts, was used to amplify TCR beta CDR3 regions. Initially, a first-round RT-PCR of the TCR CDR3 employed the HTBI primer set. MiXCR was run by TCRdb on the multiplex PCR reads, yielding one entry per CDR3 protein. The sample shows hundreds of thousands of distinct CDR3 sequences, less than 30% of them seen only once. The CDR3 extends over 15 amino acids. Germline assignment: CDR1 MRHNA and CDR2 SNTAGT. Germline trimming cut 9 bases from V and 1 base from J; bases unmatched to any gene: 8. Diagnoses used clinical symptoms, serum thyroxine and TRAb, thyroid ultrasound and orbital computed tomography. This clonotype was counted ten times or more.

The chain has TRBV6-4 and TRBJ2-7; TRBD2 matches at 11 bases. The sample comprised blood. The receptor comes from a man aged 35-49 years with Graves' hyperthyroidism that later progressed to Graves' ophthalmopathy. The CDR3 sequence: CASLRGTSGSYEQYF. As DNA, the CDR3 is TGTGCCAGTTTACGAGGGACTAGCGGTTCCTACGAGCAGTACTTC.